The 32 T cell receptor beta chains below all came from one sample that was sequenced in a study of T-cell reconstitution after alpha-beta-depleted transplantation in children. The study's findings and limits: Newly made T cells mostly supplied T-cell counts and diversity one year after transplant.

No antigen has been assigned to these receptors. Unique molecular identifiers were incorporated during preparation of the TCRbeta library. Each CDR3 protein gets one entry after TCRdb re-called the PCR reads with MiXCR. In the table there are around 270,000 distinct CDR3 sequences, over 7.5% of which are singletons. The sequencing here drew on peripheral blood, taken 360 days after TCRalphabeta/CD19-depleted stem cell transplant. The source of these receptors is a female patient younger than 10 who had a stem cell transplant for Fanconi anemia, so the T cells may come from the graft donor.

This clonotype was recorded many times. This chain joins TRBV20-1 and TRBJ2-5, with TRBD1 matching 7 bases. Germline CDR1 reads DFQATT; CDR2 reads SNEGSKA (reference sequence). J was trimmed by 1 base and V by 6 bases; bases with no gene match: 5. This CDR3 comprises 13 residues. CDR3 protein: CSADREVQETQYF. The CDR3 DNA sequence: TGCAGTGCAGACAGGGAAGTCCAAGAGACCCAGTACTTC.

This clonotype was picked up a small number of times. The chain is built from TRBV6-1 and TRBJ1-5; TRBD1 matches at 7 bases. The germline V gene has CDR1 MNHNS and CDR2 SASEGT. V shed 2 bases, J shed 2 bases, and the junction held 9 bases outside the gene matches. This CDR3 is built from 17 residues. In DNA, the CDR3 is TGTGCCAGCAGTGAATGGGGCCCCGGGACAGGCAATCAGCCCCAGCATTTT. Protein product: CASSEWGPGTGNQPQHF.

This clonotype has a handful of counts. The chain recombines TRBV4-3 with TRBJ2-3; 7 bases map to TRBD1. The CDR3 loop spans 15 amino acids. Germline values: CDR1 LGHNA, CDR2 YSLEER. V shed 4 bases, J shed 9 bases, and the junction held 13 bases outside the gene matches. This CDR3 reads CASSRDRVQAETQYF. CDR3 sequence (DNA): TGCGCCAGCAGCCGCGACAGGGTTCAGGCCGAGACGCAGTATTTT.

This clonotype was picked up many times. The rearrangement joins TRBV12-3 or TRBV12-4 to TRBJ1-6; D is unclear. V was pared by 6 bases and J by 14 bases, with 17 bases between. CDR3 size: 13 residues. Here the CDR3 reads CASSSLSPSSLHF. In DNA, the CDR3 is TGTGCCAGCAGCTCCCTGTCCCCCAGTTCCCTCCACTTT.

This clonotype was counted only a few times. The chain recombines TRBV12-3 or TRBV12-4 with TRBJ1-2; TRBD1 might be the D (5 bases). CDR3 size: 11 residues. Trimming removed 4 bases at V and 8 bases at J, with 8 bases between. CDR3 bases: TGTGCCAGCAGTTCCAGGGCCGGCTACACCTTC. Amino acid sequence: CASSSRAGYTF.

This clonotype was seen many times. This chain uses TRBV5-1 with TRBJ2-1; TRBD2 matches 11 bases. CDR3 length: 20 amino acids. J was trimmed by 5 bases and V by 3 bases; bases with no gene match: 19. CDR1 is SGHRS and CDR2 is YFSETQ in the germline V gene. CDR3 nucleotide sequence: TGCGCCAGCAGCTCTCTGACTAGCGGGGTTCGGCGACGGACCGACAATGAGCAGTTCTTC. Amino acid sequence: CASSSLTSGVRRRTDNEQFF.

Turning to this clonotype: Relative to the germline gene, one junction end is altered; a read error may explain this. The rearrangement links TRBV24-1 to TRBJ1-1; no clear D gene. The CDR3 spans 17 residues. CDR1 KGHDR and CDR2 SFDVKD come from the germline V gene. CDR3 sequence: CATSDTPGSNKGAEACF. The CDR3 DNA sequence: TGTGCCACCAGTGACACTCCGGGCAGTAACAAAGGCGCTGAAGCTTGCTTT.

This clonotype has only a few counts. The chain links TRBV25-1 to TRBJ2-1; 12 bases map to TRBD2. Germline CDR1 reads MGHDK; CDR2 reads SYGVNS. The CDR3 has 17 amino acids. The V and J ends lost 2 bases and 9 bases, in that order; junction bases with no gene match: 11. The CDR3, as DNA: TGTGCCAGCAGTGAACTAAATCTAGCGGGGGGGATCGGTGAGCAGTTCTTC. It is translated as CASSELNLAGGIGEQFF.

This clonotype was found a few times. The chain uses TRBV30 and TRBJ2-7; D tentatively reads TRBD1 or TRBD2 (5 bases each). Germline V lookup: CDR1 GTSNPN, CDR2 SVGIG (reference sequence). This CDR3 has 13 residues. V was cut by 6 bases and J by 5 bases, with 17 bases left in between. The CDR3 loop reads CACSRDGVHEQYF. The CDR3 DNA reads TGTGCCTGTTCCCGGGACGGGGTCCACGAGCAGTACTTC.

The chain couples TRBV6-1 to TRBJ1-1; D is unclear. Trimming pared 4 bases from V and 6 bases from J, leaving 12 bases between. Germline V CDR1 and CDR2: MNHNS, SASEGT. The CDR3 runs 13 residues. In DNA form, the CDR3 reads TGTGCCAGCAGTGGGTTACCGGGAGCTGAAGCTTTCTTT. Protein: CASSGLPGAEAFF.

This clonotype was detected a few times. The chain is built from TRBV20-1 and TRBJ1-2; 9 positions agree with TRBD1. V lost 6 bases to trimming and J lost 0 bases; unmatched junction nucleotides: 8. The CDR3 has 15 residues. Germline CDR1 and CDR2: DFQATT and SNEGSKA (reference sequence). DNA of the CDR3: TGCAGTGCCCTGGACAGGGGTTCAGCTAACTATGGCTACACCTTC. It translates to CSALDRGSANYGYTF.

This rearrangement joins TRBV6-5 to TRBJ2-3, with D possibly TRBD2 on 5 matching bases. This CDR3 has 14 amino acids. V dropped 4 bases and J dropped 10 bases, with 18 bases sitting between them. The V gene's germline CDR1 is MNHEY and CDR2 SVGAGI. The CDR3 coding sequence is TGTGCCAGCAGTTCTCGGATTGATATCGGGGCGCAGTATTTT. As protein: CASSSRIDIGAQYF.

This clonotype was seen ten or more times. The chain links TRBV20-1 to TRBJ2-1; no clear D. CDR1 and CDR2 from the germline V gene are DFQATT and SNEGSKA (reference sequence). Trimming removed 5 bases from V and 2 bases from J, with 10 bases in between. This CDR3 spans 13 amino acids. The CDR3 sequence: CSACSSPYNEQFF. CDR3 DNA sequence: TGCAGTGCTTGTTCATCCCCCTACAATGAGCAGTTCTTC.

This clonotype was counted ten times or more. Here the CDR3 DNA reads TGCAGCGCACGGACAGGGGTGGAAAAACTGTTTTTT. Translation gives CSARTGVEKLFF. The genes are TRBV29-1 and TRBJ1-4, with 9 bases that match TRBD1. Germline V CDR1 and CDR2: SQVTM, ANQGSEA. CDR3 length: 12 residues. The trim removed 7 bases at V and 8 bases at J, leaving 5 bases unmatched. Supplemented by reference TRBV29-1 and TRBJ1-4, the full variable domain reads SAVISQKPSRDICQRGTSLTIQCQVDSQVTMMFWYRQQPGQSLTLIATANQGSEATYESGFVIDKFPISRPNLTFSTLTVSNMSPEDSSIYLCSARTGVEKLFFGSGTQLSVL.

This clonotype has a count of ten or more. The CDR3 sequence: CASSPPTGELFF. In DNA, the CDR3 is TGTGCCAGCAGTCCCCCCACCGGGGAGCTGTTTTTT. The gene calls are TRBV6-6 and TRBJ2-2; D is uncertain. Between the trimmed V and J ends, which lost 5 bases and 4 bases, there was a span of 5 bases. The CDR3 contains 12 residues. Germline assignment: CDR1 MNHNY and CDR2 SVGAGI (reference sequence).

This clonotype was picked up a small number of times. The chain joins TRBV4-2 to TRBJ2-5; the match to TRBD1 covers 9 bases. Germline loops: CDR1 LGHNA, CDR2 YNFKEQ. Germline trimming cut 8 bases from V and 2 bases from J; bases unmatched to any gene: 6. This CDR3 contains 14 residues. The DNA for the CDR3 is TGTGCCAGCGGCCCGGGACAGGGACAAGAGACCCAGTACTTC. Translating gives CASGPGQGQETQYF.

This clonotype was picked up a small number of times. CDR3: CAVSRGMGTEAFF. CDR3 in DNA: TGTGCCGTATCCCGGGGAATGGGCACTGAAGCTTTCTTT. The rearrangement links TRBV7-2 to TRBJ1-1; D unclear. The CDR3 is 13 amino acids. V lost 11 bases and J 4 bases, leaving 17 bases between the germline ends. Germline CDR1 and CDR2: SGHTA and FQGNSA.

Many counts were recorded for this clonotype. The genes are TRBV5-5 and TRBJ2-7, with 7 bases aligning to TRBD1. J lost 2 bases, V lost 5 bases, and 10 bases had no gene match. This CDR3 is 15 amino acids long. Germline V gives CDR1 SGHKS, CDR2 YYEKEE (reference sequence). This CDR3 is CASSLDRTRTYEQYV. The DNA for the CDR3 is TGTGCCAGCAGTCTGGACAGGACGCGGACCTACGAGCAGTACGTC.

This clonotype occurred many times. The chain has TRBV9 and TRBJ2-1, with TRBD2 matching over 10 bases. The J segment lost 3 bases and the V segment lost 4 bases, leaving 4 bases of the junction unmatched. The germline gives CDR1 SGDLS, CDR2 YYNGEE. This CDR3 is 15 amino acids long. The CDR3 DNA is TGTGCCAGCAGCCCCCGACTAGCGGGCTACAATGAGCAGTTCTTC. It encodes CASSPRLAGYNEQFF.

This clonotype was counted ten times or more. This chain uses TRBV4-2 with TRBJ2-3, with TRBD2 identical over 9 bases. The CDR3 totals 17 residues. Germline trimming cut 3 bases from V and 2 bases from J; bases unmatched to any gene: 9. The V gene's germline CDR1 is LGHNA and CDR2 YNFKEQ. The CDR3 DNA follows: TGTGCCAGCAGCCAGCGGCCTAGCGGGAAACCCACAGATACGCAGTATTTT. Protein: CASSQRPSGKPTDTQYF.

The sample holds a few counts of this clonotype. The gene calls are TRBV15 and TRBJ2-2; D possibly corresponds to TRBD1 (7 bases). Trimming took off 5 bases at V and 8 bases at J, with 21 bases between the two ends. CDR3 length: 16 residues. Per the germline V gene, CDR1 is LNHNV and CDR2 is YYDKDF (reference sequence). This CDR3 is CATSLVSSGGTGELFF. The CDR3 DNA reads TGTGCCACCAGCCTAGTCTCATCAGGGGGGACGGGGGAGCTGTTTTTT.

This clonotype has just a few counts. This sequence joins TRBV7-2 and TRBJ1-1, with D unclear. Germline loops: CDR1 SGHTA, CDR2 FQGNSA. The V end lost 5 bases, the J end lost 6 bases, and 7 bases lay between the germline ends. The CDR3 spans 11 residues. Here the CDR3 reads CASSLYSEAFF. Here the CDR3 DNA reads TGTGCCAGCAGCCTATATTCTGAAGCTTTCTTT. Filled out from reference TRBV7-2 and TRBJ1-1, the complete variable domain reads GAGVSQSPSNKVTEKGKDVELRCDPISGHTALYWYRQSLGQGLEFLIYFQGNSAPDKSGLPSDRFSAERTGGSVSTLTIQRTQQEDSAVYLCASSLYSEAFFGQGTRLTVV.

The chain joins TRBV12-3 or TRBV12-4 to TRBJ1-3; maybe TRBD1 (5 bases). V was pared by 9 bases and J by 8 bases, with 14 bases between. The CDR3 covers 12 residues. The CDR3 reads CASTLGGDTIYF. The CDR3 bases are TGTGCCAGTACCCTCGGGGGGGACACCATATATTTT.

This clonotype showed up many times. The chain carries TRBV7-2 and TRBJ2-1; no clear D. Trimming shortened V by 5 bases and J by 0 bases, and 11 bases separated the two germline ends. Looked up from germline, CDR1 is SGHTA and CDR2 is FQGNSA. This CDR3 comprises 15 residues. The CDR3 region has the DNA TGTGCCAGCAGCACGTTTAGGAGCTCCTACAATGAGCAGTTCTTC. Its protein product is CASSTFRSSYNEQFF.

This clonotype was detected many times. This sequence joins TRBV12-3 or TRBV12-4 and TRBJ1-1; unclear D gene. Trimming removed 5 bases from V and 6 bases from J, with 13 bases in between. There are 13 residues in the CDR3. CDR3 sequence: CASSPGPAPEAFF. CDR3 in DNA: TGTGCCAGCAGTCCTGGGCCAGCGCCTGAAGCTTTCTTT.

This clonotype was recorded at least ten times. The CDR3 here is CASSQIQRGTIAKNIQYF. CDR3 in DNA: TGTGCCAGCAGCCAAATACAGAGGGGGACTATAGCCAAAAACATTCAGTACTTC. This chain links TRBV28 with TRBJ2-4, with a weak D call TRBD2 (7 bases). The CDR3 sequence is 18 residues long. CDR1 is MDHEN, CDR2 SYDVKM, per germline. The ends were cut back, 6 bases at V and 0 bases at J, with 21 bases in the middle. Full variable domain (missing parts from reference TRBV28 and TRBJ2-4): DVKVTQSSRYLVKRTGEKVFLECVQDMDHENMFWYRQDPGLGLRLIYFSYDVKMKEKGDIPEGYSVSREKKERFSLILESASTNQTSMYLCASSQIQRGTIAKNIQYFGAGTRLSVL.

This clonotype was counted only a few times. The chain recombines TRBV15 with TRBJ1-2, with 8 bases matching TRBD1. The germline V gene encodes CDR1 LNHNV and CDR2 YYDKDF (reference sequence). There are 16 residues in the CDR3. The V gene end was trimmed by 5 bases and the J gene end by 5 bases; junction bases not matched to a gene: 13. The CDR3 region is CATSGVLAGGTYGYTF. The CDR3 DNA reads TGTGCCACCAGCGGGGTTTTGGCAGGGGGCACTTATGGCTACACCTTC.

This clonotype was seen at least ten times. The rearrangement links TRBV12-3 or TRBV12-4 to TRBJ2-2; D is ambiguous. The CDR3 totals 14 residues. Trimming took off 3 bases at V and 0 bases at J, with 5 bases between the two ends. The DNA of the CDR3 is TGTGCCAGCAGTTTGACCGCGAACACCGGGGAGCTGTTTTTT. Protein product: CASSLTANTGELFF.

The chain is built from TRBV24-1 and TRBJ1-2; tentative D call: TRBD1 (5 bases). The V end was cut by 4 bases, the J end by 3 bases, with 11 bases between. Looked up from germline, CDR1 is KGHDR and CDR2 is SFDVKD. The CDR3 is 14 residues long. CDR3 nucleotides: TGTGCCACCAGTGAACCAGGGAAGGACTATGGCTACACCTTC. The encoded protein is CATSEPGKDYGYTF.

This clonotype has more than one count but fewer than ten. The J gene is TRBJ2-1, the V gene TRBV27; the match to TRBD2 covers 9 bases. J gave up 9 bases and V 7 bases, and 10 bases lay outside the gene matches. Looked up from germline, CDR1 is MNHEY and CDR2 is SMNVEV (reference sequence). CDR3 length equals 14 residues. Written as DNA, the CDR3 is TGTGCCAGCAATTCTCTAGCGGGGTGGGGTGAGCAGTTCTTC. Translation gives CASNSLAGWGEQFF.

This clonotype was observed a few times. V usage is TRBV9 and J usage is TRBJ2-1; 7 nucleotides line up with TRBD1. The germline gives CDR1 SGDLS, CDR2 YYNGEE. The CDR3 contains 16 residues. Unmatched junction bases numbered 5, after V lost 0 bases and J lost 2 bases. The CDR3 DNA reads TGTGCCAGCAGCGTAGAGGGGACAGTTCCCTACAATGAGCAGTTCTTC. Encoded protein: CASSVEGTVPYNEQFF. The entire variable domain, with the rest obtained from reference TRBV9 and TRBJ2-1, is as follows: DSGVTQTPKHLITATGQRVTLRCSPRSGDLSVYWYQQSLDQGLQFLIQYYNGEERAKGNILERFSAQQFPDLHSELNLSSLELGDSALYFCASSVEGTVPYNEQFFGPGTRLTVL.

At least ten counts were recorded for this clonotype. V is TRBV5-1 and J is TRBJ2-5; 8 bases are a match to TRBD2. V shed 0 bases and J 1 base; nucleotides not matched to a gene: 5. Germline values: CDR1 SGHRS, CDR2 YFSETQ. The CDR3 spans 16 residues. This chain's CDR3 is CASSLVIAGFQETQYF. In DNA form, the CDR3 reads TGCGCCAGCAGCTTGGTCATAGCGGGGTTCCAAGAGACCCAGTACTTC.